The rows below give T cell receptor beta chains drawn from one sample of a study of response to subunit inactivated influenza vaccine. Each CDR3 protein gets one entry after TCRdb re-called the RT-PCR reads with MiXCR. The sample shows a few hundred thousand distinct CDR3 sequences, 9.5% to 12% of them seen only once. The sequences come from PBMCs from blood, collected roughly 48 days after vaccination. Every receptor here comes from a man aged 50 or older who received an inactivated influenza vaccine. The CDR3 runs from the conserved cysteine through the conserved F or W. The D gene is left open where the match is weak. The listing skips clone size in some rows; elsewhere it reads once, few, many or a size class.

>TRBV29-1|TRBJ2-1|TRBD2|few
CSVELSSGSFYNEQFF
TGCAGCGTTGAACTTTCTAGCGGGAGTTTTTACAATGAGCAGTTCTTC
>TRBV12-3/TRBV12-4|TRBJ2-1|TRBD2|.
CASSRLAESYTEQFF
TGTGCCAGCAGCCGACTAGCGGAGTCATACACGGAGCAGTTCTTC
>TRBV20-1|TRBJ1-1|.|many
CSAPGGVRTNTEAFF
TGCAGTGCCCCGGGGGGGGTCAGGACGAACACTGAAGCTTTCTTT
>TRBV5-1|TRBJ1-2|.|once
CASSLLGTGPYGYTF
TGCGCCAGCAGCTTGCTGGGTACAGGGCCCTATGGCTACACCTTC
>TRBV7-2|TRBJ2-7|.|.
CASDPRSDSYEQYF
TGTGCCAGCGACCCGCGGTCGGACTCCTACGAGCAGTACTTC
>TRBV24-1|TRBJ1-1|.|.
CATSKGLWGEAFF
TGTGCCACCAGTAAGGGGCTCTGGGGCGAAGCTTTCTTT
>TRBV2|TRBJ1-5|.|many
CASSGWKESNQPQHF
TGTGCCAGCAGTGGATGGAAGGAGAGCAATCAGCCCCAGCATTTT
>TRBV20-1|TRBJ1-1|.|.
CSARDRTVNTEAFF
TGCAGTGCTAGAGATCGCACAGTGAACACTGAAGCTTTCTTT
>TRBV12-3/TRBV12-4|TRBJ2-1|TRBD1|few
CASSIAGQDYNEQFF
TGTGCCAGCTCCATCGCGGGACAGGACTACAATGAGCAGTTCTTC
>TRBV29-1|TRBJ2-1|TRBD2|many
CSVDSGGAYNEQFF
TGCAGCGTTGATAGCGGGGGGGCCTACAATGAGCAGTTCTTC
>TRBV2|TRBJ2-1|.|.
CASSEEGGADNEQFF
TGTGCCAGCAGTGAAGAAGGGGGGGCAGACAATGAGCAGTTCTTC
>TRBV20-1|TRBJ1-2|TRBD1|.
CSASSLGQGPSSYGYTF
TGCAGTGCCAGTTCGTTGGGACAGGGGCCGTCGTCCTATGGCTACACCTTC
>TRBV5-1|TRBJ1-4|.|.
CASSLAVGATNEKLFF
TGCGCCAGCAGCTTGGCCGTTGGGGCAACTAATGAAAAACTGTTTTTT
>TRBV4-3|TRBJ2-5|TRBD2|.
CASSVQRGHQETQYF
TGCGCCAGCAGCGTCCAGCGGGGGCACCAAGAGACCCAGTACTTC
>TRBV4-3|TRBJ1-2|TRBD1|few
CASSPRDRGYYGYTF
TGCGCCAGCAGCCCCCGGGACAGGGGTTACTATGGCTACACCTTC
>TRBV5-1|TRBJ2-3|.|many
CASSSGQLTDTQYF
TGCGCCAGCAGCTCGGGACAACTCACAGATACGCAGTATTTT
>TRBV15|TRBJ2-3|.|few
CATSRDLYTQYF
TGTGCCACCAGCAGAGATCTTTATACGCAGTATTTT
>TRBV28|TRBJ2-7|.|few
CASSFGGGRLSEQYF
TGTGCCAGCAGTTTTGGGGGGGGCCGCCTCTCCGAGCAGTACTTC
>TRBV29-1|TRBJ2-2|.|few
CSVGGESVTGELFF
TGCAGCGTTGGGGGGGAGTCCGTAACCGGGGAGCTGTTTTTT
>TRBV12-3/TRBV12-4|TRBJ2-7|TRBD1|.
CASSLLSGTANYEQYF
TGTGCCAGCAGTCTACTTTCGGGGACAGCTAATTACGAGCAGTACTTC
>TRBV7-8|TRBJ2-7|TRBD1|.
CASSTGDRVGEQYF
TGTGCCAGCAGCACCGGGGACAGGGTAGGGGAGCAGTACTTC
>TRBV7-8|TRBJ1-6|.|.
CASSLTSNSPLHF
TGTGCCAGCAGCCTCACAAGTAATTCACCCCTCCACTTT
>TRBV5-6|TRBJ1-5|.|many
CASSIRNQPQHF
TGTGCCAGCAGCATTAGGAATCAGCCCCAGCATTTT
>TRBV20-1|TRBJ2-2|.|.
CSARGGLRGRTGELFF
TGCAGTGCTAGAGGTGGTTTGAGGGGTAGGACCGGGGAGCTGTTTTTT
>TRBV4-3|TRBJ2-1|.|.
CASSHEHVVIRAQYNEQFF
TGCGCCAGCAGCCACGAGCACGTAGTAATAAGGGCCCAATACAATGAGCAGTTCTTC
>TRBV7-3|TRBJ2-5|.|few
CASSLTAGDGLKKETQYF
TGTGCCAGCAGCTTAACGGCCGGGGATGGGTTAAAAAAAGAGACCCAGTACTTC
>TRBV6-4|TRBJ1-1|.|few
CASSPGPGWLNTEAFF
TGTGCCAGCAGCCCCGGGCCAGGATGGCTGAACACTGAAGCTTTCTTT
>TRBV7-9|TRBJ2-7|.|few
CASSLFGDGNYEQYF
TGTGCCAGCAGCTTATTCGGGGACGGAAACTACGAGCAGTACTTC
>TRBV7-9|TRBJ2-2|.|many
CASRDLTVNTGELFF
TGTGCCAGCAGGGATCTCACAGTCAACACCGGGGAGCTGTTTTTT
>TRBV12-3/TRBV12-4|TRBJ1-1|TRBD1|many
CASSLTGGAPEAFF
TGTGCCAGCAGTTTGACAGGGGGCGCCCCTGAAGCTTTCTTT
>TRBV29-1|TRBJ1-4|TRBD1|many
CSVLGQGATNEKLFF
TGCAGCGTCCTGGGACAGGGGGCAACTAATGAAAAACTGTTTTTT
>TRBV6-1|TRBJ2-7|.|many
CASSAQQGGEQYF
TGTGCCAGCAGTGCACAACAGGGTGGCGAGCAGTACTTC
>TRBV12-3/TRBV12-4|TRBJ2-5|.|.
CASRLPGSQETQYF
TGTGCCAGCAGGCTCCCTGGCAGTCAAGAGACCCAGTACTTC
>TRBV9|TRBJ2-1|TRBD2|.
CASSVVPRAGAGNNEQFF
TGTGCCAGCAGCGTAGTCCCCAGAGCGGGAGCTGGTAACAATGAGCAGTTCTTC
>TRBV4-3|TRBJ2-7|.|many
CASSQENPGNHEQYF
TGCGCCAGCAGCCAAGAAAACCCGGGGAACCACGAGCAGTACTTC
>TRBV18|TRBJ2-7|.|few
CASSPREGEQYF
TGTGCCAGCTCGCCCCGGGAAGGCGAGCAGTACTTC
>TRBV20-1|TRBJ2-7|.|many
CSATRGGYEQYF
TGCAGTGCTACCCGAGGGGGGTACGAGCAGTACTTC
>TRBV12-3/TRBV12-4|TRBJ1-1|.|many
CASSFIGQGNTEAFF
TGTGCCAGCAGTTTTATTGGGCAGGGGAACACTGAAGCTTTCTTT
>TRBV28|TRBJ1-6|.|few
CASGGVLNSPLHF
TGTGCCAGCGGTGGCGTTTTAAATTCACCCCTCCACTTT
>TRBV4-1|TRBJ2-1|TRBD1|.
CASSPRQGSNEQFF
TGCGCCAGCAGCCCTCGACAGGGGAGCAATGAGCAGTTCTTC